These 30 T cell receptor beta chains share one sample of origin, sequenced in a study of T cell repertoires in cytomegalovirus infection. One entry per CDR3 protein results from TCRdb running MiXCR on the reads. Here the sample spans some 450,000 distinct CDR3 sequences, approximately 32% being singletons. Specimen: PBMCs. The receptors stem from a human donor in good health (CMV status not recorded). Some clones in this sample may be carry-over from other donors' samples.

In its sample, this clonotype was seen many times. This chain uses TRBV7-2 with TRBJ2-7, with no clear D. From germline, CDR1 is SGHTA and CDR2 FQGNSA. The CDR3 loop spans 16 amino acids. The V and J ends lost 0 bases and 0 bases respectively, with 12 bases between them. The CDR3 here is CASSLAAALSSYEQYF. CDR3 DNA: TGTGCCAGCAGCTTAGCGGCTGCCCTGAGCTCCTACGAGCAGTACTTC.

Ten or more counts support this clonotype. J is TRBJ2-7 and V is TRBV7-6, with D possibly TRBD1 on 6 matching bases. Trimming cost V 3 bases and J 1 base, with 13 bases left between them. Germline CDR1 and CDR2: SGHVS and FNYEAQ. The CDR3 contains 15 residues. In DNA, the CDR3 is TGTGCCAGCAGCTTTGCCTCGGACAGTTCCTACGAGCAGTACTTC. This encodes CASSFASDSSYEQYF.

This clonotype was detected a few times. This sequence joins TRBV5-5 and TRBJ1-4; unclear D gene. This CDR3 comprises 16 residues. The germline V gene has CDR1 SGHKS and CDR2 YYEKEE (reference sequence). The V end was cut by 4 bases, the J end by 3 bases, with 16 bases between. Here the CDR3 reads CASSPGSKGSNEKLFF. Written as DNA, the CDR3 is TGTGCCAGCAGCCCTGGGTCCAAGGGTTCTAATGAAAAACTGTTTTTT.

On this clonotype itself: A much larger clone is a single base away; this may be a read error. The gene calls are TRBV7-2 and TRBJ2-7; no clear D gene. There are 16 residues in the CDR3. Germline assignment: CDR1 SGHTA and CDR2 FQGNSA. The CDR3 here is CASRSWVTDISYEQSF. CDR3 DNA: TGTGCCAGCAGGTCTTGGGTTACTGACATCTCCTACGAGCAGTCCTTC.

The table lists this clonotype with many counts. The CDR3 nucleotides read TGTGCCAGCAGCTTAATTTTACTAGCGGGACTTAACACCGGGGAGCTGTTTTTT. This sequence encodes CASSLILLAGLNTGELFF. The chain combines TRBV7-2 with TRBJ2-2; the match to TRBD2 covers 10 bases. The germline V gene encodes CDR1 SGHTA and CDR2 FQGNSA. The trim removed 2 bases at V and 2 bases at J, leaving 8 bases unmatched. CDR3 size: 18 residues.

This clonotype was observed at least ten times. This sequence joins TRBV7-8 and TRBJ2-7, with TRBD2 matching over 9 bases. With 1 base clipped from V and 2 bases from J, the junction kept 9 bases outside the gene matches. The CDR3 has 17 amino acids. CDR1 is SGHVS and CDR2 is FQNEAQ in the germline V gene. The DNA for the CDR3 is TGTGCCAGCAGCTTAGAGGGGTGGCTAGCGGGGACCTACGAGCAGTACTTC. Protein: CASSLEGWLAGTYEQYF. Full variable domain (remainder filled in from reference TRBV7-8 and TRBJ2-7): GAGVSQSPRYKVAKRGQDVALRCDPISGHVSLFWYQQALGQGPEFLTYFQNEAQLDKSGLPSDRFFAERPEGSVSTLKIQRTQQEDSAVYLCASSLEGWLAGTYEQYFGPGTRLTVT.

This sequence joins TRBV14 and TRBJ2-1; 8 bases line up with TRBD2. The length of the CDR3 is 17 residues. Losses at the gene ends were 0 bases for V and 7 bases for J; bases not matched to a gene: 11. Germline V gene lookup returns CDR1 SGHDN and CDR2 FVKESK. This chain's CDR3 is CASSQDISGGAWNEQFF. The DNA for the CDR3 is TGTGCCAGCAGCCAAGATATCTCGGGGGGGGCCTGGAATGAGCAGTTCTTC.

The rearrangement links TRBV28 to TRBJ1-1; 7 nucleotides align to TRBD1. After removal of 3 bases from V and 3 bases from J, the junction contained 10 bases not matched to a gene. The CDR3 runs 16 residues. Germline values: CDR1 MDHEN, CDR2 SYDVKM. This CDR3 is CASSLGDREGDTEAFF. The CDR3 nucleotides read TGTGCCAGCAGTTTGGGAGACAGGGAAGGAGACACTGAAGCTTTCTTT. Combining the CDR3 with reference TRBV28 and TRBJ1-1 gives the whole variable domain DVKVTQSSRYLVKRTGEKVFLECVQDMDHENMFWYRQDPGLGLRLIYFSYDVKMKEKGDIPEGYSVSREKKERFSLILESASTNQTSMYLCASSLGDREGDTEAFFGQGTRLTVV.

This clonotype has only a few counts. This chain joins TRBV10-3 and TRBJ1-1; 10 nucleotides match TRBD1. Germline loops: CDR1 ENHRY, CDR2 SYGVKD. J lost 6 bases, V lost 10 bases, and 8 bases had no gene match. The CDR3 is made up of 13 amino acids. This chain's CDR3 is CATRQGAMAEAFF. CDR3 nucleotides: TGTGCCACCCGACAGGGGGCCATGGCTGAAGCTTTCTTT.

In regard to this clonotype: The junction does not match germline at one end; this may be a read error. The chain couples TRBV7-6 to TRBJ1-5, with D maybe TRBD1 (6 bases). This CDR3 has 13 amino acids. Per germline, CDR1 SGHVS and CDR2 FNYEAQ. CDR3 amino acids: CASSLAGGQPEHF. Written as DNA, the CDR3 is TGTGCCAGCAGCTTAGCGGGGGGGCAGCCCGAGCATTTT.

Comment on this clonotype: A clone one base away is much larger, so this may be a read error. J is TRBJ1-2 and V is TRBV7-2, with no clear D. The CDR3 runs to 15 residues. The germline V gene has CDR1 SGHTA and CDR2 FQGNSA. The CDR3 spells CACSGRTLSGPGYTF. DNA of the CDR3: TGTGCCTGCAGCGGACGCACTTTGTCCGGGCCTGGCTACACCTTC.

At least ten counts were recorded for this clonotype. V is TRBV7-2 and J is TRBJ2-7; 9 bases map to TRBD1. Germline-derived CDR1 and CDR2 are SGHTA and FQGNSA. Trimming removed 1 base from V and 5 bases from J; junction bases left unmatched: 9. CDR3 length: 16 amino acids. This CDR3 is CASSLVGTGKIDEQYF. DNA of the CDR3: TGTGCCAGCAGCTTAGTCGGGACAGGGAAAATCGACGAGCAGTACTTC.

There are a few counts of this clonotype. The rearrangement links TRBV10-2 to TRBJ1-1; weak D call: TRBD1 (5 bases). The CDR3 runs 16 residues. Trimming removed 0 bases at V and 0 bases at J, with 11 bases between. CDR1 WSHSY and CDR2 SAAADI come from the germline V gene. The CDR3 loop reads CASSESIRGMNTEAFF. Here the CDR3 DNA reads TGCGCCAGCAGTGAGTCGATCCGGGGCATGAACACTGAAGCTTTCTTT.

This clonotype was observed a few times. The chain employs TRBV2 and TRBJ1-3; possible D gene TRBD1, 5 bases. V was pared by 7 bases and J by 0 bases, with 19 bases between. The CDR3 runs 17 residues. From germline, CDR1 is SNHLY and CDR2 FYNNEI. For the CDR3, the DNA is TGTGCCAGCACTTTGCGTCCGGGACCGGACTCTGGAAACACCATATATTTT. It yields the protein CASTLRPGPDSGNTIYF.

The CDR3 nucleotides read TGTGCCAGCAGCCGTGGGCCTATACAGGGGGCCAAAAACATTCAGTACTTC. Its protein product is CASSRGPIQGAKNIQYF. The chain combines TRBV7-2 with TRBJ2-4, with 7 bases fitting TRBD1. The CDR3 sequence is 17 residues long. The germline V gene has CDR1 SGHTA and CDR2 FQGNSA. Unmatched junction bases numbered 11, after V lost 5 bases and J lost 1 base.

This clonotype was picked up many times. The CDR3 DNA follows: TGCGCCAGCAGGGGACAGGGCGCAGATACGCAGTATTTT. It translates to CASRGQGADTQYF. The V call is TRBV10-2, the J call TRBJ2-3; 9 nucleotides match TRBD1. The CDR3 covers 13 residues. Germline lookup yields CDR1 WSHSY and CDR2 SAAADI. Losses at the gene ends were 6 bases for V and 4 bases for J; bases not matched to a gene: 2.

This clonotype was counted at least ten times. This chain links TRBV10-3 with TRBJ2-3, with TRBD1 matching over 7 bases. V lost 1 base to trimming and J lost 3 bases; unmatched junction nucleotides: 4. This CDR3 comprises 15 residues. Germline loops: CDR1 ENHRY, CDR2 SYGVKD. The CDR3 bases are TGTGCCATCAGTGAGTACGACAGGGAAACAGATACGCAGTATTTT. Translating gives CAISEYDRETDTQYF.

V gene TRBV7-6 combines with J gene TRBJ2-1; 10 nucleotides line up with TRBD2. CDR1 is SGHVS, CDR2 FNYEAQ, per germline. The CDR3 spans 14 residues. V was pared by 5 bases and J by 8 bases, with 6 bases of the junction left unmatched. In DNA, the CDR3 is TGTGCCAGCAGCCGTAGCGGGGGGATCGATGAGCAGTTCTTC. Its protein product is CASSRSGGIDEQFF.

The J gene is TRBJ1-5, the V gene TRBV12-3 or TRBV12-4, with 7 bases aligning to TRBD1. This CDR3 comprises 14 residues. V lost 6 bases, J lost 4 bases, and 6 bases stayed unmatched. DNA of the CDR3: TGTGCCAGCAGCCTACAGGGGTTAAATCAGCCCCAGCATTTT. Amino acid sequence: CASSLQGLNQPQHF.

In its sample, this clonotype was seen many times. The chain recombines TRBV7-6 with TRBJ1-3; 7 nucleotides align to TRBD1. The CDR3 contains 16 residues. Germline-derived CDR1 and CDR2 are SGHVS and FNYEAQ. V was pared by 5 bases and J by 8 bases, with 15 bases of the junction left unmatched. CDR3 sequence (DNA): TGTGCCAGCAGCCCCCGGCCGACAGGGCACGGGGACACCATATATTTT. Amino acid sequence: CASSPRPTGHGDTIYF. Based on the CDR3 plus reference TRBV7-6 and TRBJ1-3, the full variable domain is GAGVSQSPRYKVTKRGQDVALRCDPISGHVSLYWYRQALGQGPEFLTYFNYEAQQDKSGLPNDRFSAERPEGSISTLTIQRTEQRDSAMYRCASSPRPTGHGDTIYFGEGSWLTVV.

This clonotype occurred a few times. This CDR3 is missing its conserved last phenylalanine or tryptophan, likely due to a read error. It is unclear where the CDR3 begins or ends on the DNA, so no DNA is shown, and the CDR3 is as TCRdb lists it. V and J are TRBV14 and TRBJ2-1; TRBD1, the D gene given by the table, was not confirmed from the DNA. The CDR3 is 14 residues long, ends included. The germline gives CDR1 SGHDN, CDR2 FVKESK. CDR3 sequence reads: CASSRKIGQLLFRL.

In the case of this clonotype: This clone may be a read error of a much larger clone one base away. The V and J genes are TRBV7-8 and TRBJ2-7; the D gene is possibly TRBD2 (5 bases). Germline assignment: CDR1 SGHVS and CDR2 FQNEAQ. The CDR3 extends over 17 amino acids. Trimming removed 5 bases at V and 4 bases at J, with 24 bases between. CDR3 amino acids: CASSTTTRRSGEYEQYF. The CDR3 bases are TGTGCCAGCAGCACAACCACCCGGAGAAGCGGAGAGTACGAGCAGTACTTC.

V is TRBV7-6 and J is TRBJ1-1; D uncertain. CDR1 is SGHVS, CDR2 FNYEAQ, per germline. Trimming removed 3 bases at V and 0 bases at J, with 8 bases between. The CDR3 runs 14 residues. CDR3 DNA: TGTGCCAGCAGCTTTGGCGGATTGAACACTGAAGCTTTCTTT. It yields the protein CASSFGGLNTEAFF.

This CDR3 reads CASSALDTATNEKLFF. The CDR3 region has the DNA TGTGCCAGCAGTGCCCTGGACACAGCAACTAATGAAAAACTGTTTTTT. The chain has TRBV12-3 or TRBV12-4 and TRBJ1-4, with D perhaps matching TRBD1 (5 bases). The CDR3 is made up of 16 amino acids. The V end lost 5 bases, the J end lost 0 bases, and 13 bases lay between the germline ends.

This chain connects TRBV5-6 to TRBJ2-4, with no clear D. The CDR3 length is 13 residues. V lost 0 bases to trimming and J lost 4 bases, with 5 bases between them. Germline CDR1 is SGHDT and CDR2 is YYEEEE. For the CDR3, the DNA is TGTGCCAGCAGCTTGGACCAGAAAAACATTCAGTACTTC. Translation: CASSLDQKNIQYF.

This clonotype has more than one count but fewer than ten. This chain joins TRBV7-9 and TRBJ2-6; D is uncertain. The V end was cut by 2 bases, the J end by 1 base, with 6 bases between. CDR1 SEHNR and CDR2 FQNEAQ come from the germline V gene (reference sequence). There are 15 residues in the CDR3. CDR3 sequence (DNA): TGTGCCAGCAGCTTAATGGGATCTGGGGCCAACGTCCTGACTTTC. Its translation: CASSLMGSGANVLTF.

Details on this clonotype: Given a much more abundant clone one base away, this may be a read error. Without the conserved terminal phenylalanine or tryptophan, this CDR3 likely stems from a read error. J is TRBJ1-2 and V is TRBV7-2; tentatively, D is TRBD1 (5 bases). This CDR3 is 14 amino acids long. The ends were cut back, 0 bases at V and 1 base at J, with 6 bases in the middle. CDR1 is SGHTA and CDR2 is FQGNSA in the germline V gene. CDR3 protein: CASSLAGDNYGYTL. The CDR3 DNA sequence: TGTGCCAGCAGCTTAGCGGGGGATAACTATGGCTACACCTTA.

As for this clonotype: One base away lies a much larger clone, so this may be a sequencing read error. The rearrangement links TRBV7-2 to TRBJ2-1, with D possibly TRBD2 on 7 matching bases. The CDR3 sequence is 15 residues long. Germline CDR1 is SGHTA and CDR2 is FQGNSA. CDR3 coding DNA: TGTTCCAGCAGCTTAAAGGGGGGGTCCTACAATGAGCAGTTCTTC. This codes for CSSSLKGGSYNEQFF. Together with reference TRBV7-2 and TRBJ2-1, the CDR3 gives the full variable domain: GAGVSQSPSNKVTEKGKDVELRCDPISGHTALYWYRQSLGQGLEFLIYFQGNSAPDKSGLPSDRFSAERTGGSVSTLTIQRTQQEDSAVYLCSSSLKGGSYNEQFFGPGTRLTVL.

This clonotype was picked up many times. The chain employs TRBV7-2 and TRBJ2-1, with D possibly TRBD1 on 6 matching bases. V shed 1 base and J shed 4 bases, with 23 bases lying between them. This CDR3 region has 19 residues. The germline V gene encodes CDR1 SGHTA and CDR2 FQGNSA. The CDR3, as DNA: TGTGCCAGCAGCTTAGTCCCGGAGTCGTCAGGGGACCTTTACAATGAGCAGTTCTTC. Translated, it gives CASSLVPESSGDLYNEQFF.

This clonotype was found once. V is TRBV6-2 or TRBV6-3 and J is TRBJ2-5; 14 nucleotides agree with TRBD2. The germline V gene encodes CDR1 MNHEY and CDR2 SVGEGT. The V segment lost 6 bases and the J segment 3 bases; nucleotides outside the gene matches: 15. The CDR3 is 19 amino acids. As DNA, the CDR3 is TGTGCCAGCAGGCCTAATCGACTAGCGGGGGGGCTAAGGGAAGAGACCCAGTACTTC. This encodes CASRPNRLAGGLREETQYF.